One T cell receptor beta chain is described in this entry. Its specificity is unknown. Germline lookup yields CDR1 MDHEN and CDR2 SYDVKM. The CDR3 runs to 11 residues. The data were obtained in a study of Graves' ophthalmopathy and Graves' hyperthyroidism. As for the study in general: Stable hyperthyroidism was defined by absence of ophthalmopathy within 18 months of follow-up.

Study-wide points: From stable hyperthyroidism, ophthalmopathy was separated by a 13-signature model with about 88% sensitivity and less than 82% specificity.

RNA transcripts yielded amplified TCR beta CDR3 regions. HTBI primers primed a first-round RT-PCR, and a second-round multiplex PCR followed. A single record per CDR3 protein comes from TCRdb applying MiXCR to the multiplex PCR reads. The sample contains about 500,000 distinct CDR3 sequences, under 45% of which appear only once. Participants with hyperthyroidism, aged 18 to 65, were newly diagnosed with under 2 months' duration. The receptor comes from an adult man with Graves' hyperthyroidism. The gene calls are TRBV28 and TRBJ1-5; the D gene is possibly TRBD1 (5 bases). Sequenced sample: peripheral blood or thyroid tissue (not recorded which). The CDR3 bases are TGTGCGTGGGGGAGCAATCAGCCCCAGCATTTT. It encodes CAWGSNQPQHF.